Presented here are 21 T cell receptor beta chains from one specimen sequenced in a study of identifying expanded T cells in peripheral blood. Profiling relied on immunoSEQ multiplex PCR, and the TCRdb table lists in-frame clones only, not all of them. The table includes some 90,000 clones, approximately 84% detected once. The sequenced material came from blood. The receptors were gathered from a person aged 18 to 75 in good health.

The rearrangement uses TRBV5-8 and TRBJ2-1; D possibly corresponds to TRBD2 (6 bases). V was shortened by 2 bases and J by 5 bases, with 14 bases between the two germline ends. CDR3 length equals 15 residues. Germline CDR1 reads SGHTS; CDR2 reads YDEGEE. This CDR3 reads CASSLLARSDNEQFF. CDR3 DNA: TGTGCCAGCAGCTTACTAGCACGGTCAGACAATGAGCAGTTCTTC.

DNA for the CDR3: TGTGCCAGCAGCTCCTTGACAGCACTCCCCGGGGCTTTCTTT. Protein sequence: CASSSLTALPGAFF. The rearrangement uses TRBV7-2 and TRBJ1-1; the D gene is possibly TRBD1 (5 bases). CDR1 and CDR2 (germline): SGHTA, FQGNSA. The length of the CDR3 is 14 residues. V shed 4 bases and J shed 11 bases, with 20 bases lying between them.

The chain has TRBV14 and TRBJ1-6; D is undetermined. V was cut by 2 bases and J by 7 bases, with 9 bases left in between. In germline, CDR1 is SGHDN, CDR2 FVKESK. This CDR3 spans 14 amino acids. The CDR3 spells CASSQQKDNSPLHF. CDR3 sequence (DNA): TGTGCCAGCAGCCAACAAAAGGACAATTCACCCCTCCACTTT.

About this clone itself: Within the sample, other DNA sequences also encode this same CDR3. The rearrangement uses TRBV9 and TRBJ1-1; the D is unclear. Trimming removed 4 bases at V and 6 bases at J, with 10 bases between. This CDR3 region has 12 residues. Germline loops: CDR1 SGDLS, CDR2 YYNGEE. CDR3 nucleotides: TGTGCCAGCAGCCCCCCGAGGGCTGAAGCTTTCTTT. Translated, it gives CASSPPRAEAFF.

V usage is TRBV5-4 and J usage is TRBJ2-2; no clear D gene. This CDR3 spans 15 amino acids. CDR1 is SGHNT, CDR2 YYREEE, per germline (reference sequence). V lost 9 bases to trimming and J lost 1 base, with 16 bases between them. The CDR3 DNA follows: TGTGCCACCAGGATGTTCACCTTGAACACCGGGGAGCTGTTTTTT. Its protein is CATRMFTLNTGELFF.

The V and J genes are TRBV7-2 and TRBJ2-5; a weak D match, TRBD1 (5 bases). The CDR3 sequence is 15 residues long. Trimming took off 6 bases at V and 5 bases at J, with 19 bases between the two ends. Germline V CDR1 and CDR2: SGHTA, FQGNSA. CDR3 region: CASSLPLGVYETQYF. The CDR3, as DNA: TGTGCCAGCAGTTTACCTTTAGGGGTTTATGAGACCCAGTACTTC.

The CDR3 DNA follows: TGCGCCAGCAGCCAAGACCCGGTAATACAGGGGGCTGGGGCCAACGTCCTGACTTTC. Amino acids: CASSQDPVIQGAGANVLTF. The V gene is TRBV4-1, the J gene TRBJ2-6; the match to TRBD1 covers 8 bases. After removal of 0 bases from V and 2 bases from J, the junction contained 9 bases not matched to a gene. The CDR3 loop spans 19 amino acids. CDR1 and CDR2 (germline): MGHRA, YSYEKL.

On this clone itself: Other DNA sequences in the same sample also yield this CDR3. The V gene is TRBV6-6, the J gene TRBJ1-1; D not certain. V gave up 2 bases and J gave up 5 bases, with 6 bases separating them. Germline V gives CDR1 MNHNY, CDR2 SVGAGI (reference sequence). There are 12 residues in the CDR3. The CDR3 DNA sequence: TGTGCCAGCAGTTACGGCGCAACTGAAGCTTTCTTT. This translates into CASSYGATEAFF.

The genes are TRBV11-2 and TRBJ1-1, with 7 bases that match TRBD1. CDR3 length: 16 residues. Germline-derived CDR1 and CDR2 are SGHAT and FQNNGV. Germline trimming cut 5 bases from V and 4 bases from J; bases unmatched to any gene: 13. The CDR3 DNA follows: TGTGCCAGCAGCCTATCAGGGGGAGTCTTGGGCACTGAAGCTTTCTTT. This sequence encodes CASSLSGGVLGTEAFF.

A remark on this clone: This same CDR3 is encoded by further DNA sequences in the sample. This CDR3 is CASSRDRGETQYF. The DNA of the CDR3 is TGTGCCAGCAGCAGGGACAGGGGAGAGACCCAGTACTTC. The J gene is TRBJ2-5, the V gene TRBV5-6; 10 bases map to TRBD1. In germline, CDR1 is SGHDT, CDR2 YYEEEE. V was pared by 4 bases and J by 4 bases, with 1 base of the junction left unmatched. The CDR3 has 13 residues.

V usage is TRBV11-2 and J usage is TRBJ1-6; D not certain. CDR1 and CDR2 (germline): SGHAT, FQNNGV. V was shortened by 0 bases and J by 10 bases, with 10 bases between the two germline ends. The length of the CDR3 is 14 residues. The CDR3 DNA follows: TGTGCCAGCAGCTTAGAGACCGGCGAGTCACCCCTCCACTTT. It yields the protein CASSLETGESPLHF. Full variable domain (missing parts from reference TRBV11-2 and TRBJ1-6): EAGVAQSPRYKIIEKRQSVAFWCNPISGHATLYWYQQILGQGPKLLIQFQNNGVVDDSQLPKDRFSAERLKGVDSTLKIQPAKLEDSAVYLCASSLETGESPLHFGNGTRLTVT.

The chain carries TRBV28 and TRBJ1-2; D possibly corresponds to TRBD1 (5 bases). Germline V gene data show CDR1 as MDHEN and CDR2 as SYDVKM. V was pared by 5 bases and J by 3 bases, with 16 bases between. The CDR3 has 15 amino acids. CDR3 sequence: CASSPTAILHYGYTF. CDR3 DNA: TGTGCCAGCAGTCCGACAGCTATCCTCCACTATGGCTACACCTTC.

The rearrangement uses TRBV11-1 and TRBJ2-3; 8 bases line up with TRBD2. The CDR3 consists of 18 residues. Germline values: CDR1 SGHAT, CDR2 FQDESV (reference sequence). V lost 3 bases, J lost 0 bases, and 11 bases stayed unmatched. CDR3 sequence: CASSLTPTSGASTDTQYF. CDR3 bases: TGTGCCAGCAGCTTGACCCCCACTAGCGGAGCTAGCACAGATACGCAGTATTTT. The whole variable domain, filled in from reference TRBV11-1 and TRBJ2-3, reads EAEVAQSPRYKITEKSQAVAFWCDPISGHATLYWYRQILGQGPELLVQFQDESVVDDSQLPKDRFSAERLKGVDSTLKIQPAELGDSAMYLCASSLTPTSGASTDTQYFGPGTRLTVL.

The V and J genes are TRBV19 and TRBJ1-6; D possibly corresponds to TRBD1 (6 bases). The CDR3 is made up of 16 amino acids. Trimming stripped 9 bases from V and 0 bases from J, with 15 bases between. CDR1 and CDR2 (germline): LNHDA, SQIVND (reference sequence). In DNA form, the CDR3 reads TGTGCCAGCAGGACAGTATCAAGCTCCTATAATTCACCCCTCCACTTT. It encodes CASRTVSSSYNSPLHF.

This chain uses TRBV27 with TRBJ2-7; D could derive from TRBD1 or TRBD2 (7 bases each). The length of the CDR3 is 15 residues. Germline V CDR1 and CDR2: MNHEY, SMNVEV (reference sequence). V was pared by 3 bases and J by 2 bases, with 14 bases between. The CDR3 coding sequence is TGTGCCAGCAGTTTTTCCAGGGGGGGCCCCTACGAGCAGTACTTC. This encodes CASSFSRGGPYEQYF.

The chain combines TRBV6-6 with TRBJ1-1; D is unclear. The CDR3 has 13 residues. Trimming stripped 0 bases from V and 1 base from J, with 3 bases between. Germline V CDR1 and CDR2: MNHNY, SVGAGI (reference sequence). Here the CDR3 reads CASSYSTNTEAFF. The CDR3 DNA is TGTGCCAGCAGTTACTCCACGAACACTGAAGCTTTCTTT.

This clone appeared once. This rearrangement joins TRBV6-1 to TRBJ1-2; D gene unclear. From germline, CDR1 is MNHNS and CDR2 SASEGT. The CDR3 is 14 residues long. V gave up 1 base and J gave up 5 bases, with 11 bases separating them. CDR3 sequence reads: CASSEGVDRYGYTF. The CDR3 bases are TGTGCCAGCAGTGAAGGAGTAGACCGATATGGCTACACCTTC.

The chain uses TRBV11-2 and TRBJ2-2, with 8 bases aligning to TRBD1. Germline CDR1 reads SGHAT; CDR2 reads FQNNGV. J lost 6 bases, V lost 5 bases, and 8 bases had no gene match. The CDR3 covers 15 residues. The CDR3 DNA is TGTGCCAGCAGCCCGCGGACAGGGCTCGCCGGGGAGCTGTTTTTT. Translating gives CASSPRTGLAGELFF. The variable domain in full, with the rest retrieved from reference TRBV11-2 and TRBJ2-2, is EAGVAQSPRYKIIEKRQSVAFWCNPISGHATLYWYQQILGQGPKLLIQFQNNGVVDDSQLPKDRFSAERLKGVDSTLKIQPAKLEDSAVYLCASSPRTGLAGELFFGEGSRLTVL.

This chain connects TRBV4-3 to TRBJ2-3; the D gene is possibly TRBD2 (5 bases). This CDR3 has 16 residues. Looked up from germline, CDR1 is LGHNA and CDR2 is YSLEER. Deletions cut 0 bases from V and 4 bases from J, with 14 bases between. CDR3 in DNA: TGCGCCAGCAGCCAAGAAGGGTTACGGGGTGCAGATACGCAGTATTTT. It specifies CASSQEGLRGADTQYF.

The V gene is TRBV5-6, the J gene TRBJ1-5; the D gene is possibly TRBD1 (5 bases). Germline CDR1 and CDR2: SGHDT and YYEEEE. The CDR3 spans 14 residues. The V gene lost 4 bases and the J gene lost 3 bases, with 11 bases spanning the gap. CDR3 bases: TGTGCCAGCAGCACGGGACGGTACAATCAGCCCCAGCATTTT. Amino acid sequence: CASSTGRYNQPQHF.

V and J are TRBV5-8 and TRBJ2-3; TRBD1 agrees at 9 bases. Trimming cost V 3 bases and J 4 bases; bases outside gene matches: 3. Germline V lookup: CDR1 SGHTS, CDR2 YDEGEE. CDR3 length: 14 residues. As DNA, the CDR3 is TGTGCCAGCAGCTCGGGACAGGGTCCAGATACGCAGTATTTT. It yields the protein CASSSGQGPDTQYF.